This TCR beta chain was observed in a study of blood T cells in healthy people across ages. For the second PCR, which ran for 7 to 11 cycles, a sample-barcoded 5' primer and a J-beta primer mix were used. Each cDNA molecule was tagged by a template-switch adaptor with 12 random nucleotides. TCRdb independently ran MiXCR on the 5' RACE reads; one entry per CDR3 protein. This sample has around 650,000 distinct CDR3 sequences; 35% to 50% occur once, and the top ten carry around 30%. Study-level points and caveats: Older age coincided with a roughly linear decline in TCR beta diversity per million T cells. Naive T cell percentage by flow cytometry tracked strongly with beta diversity.

V lost 1 base and J lost 6, with 18 bases in between. The V gene's germline CDR1 is LGHDT and CDR2 YNNKEL (reference sequence). This CDR3 spans 16 amino acids. A word on this clonotype: What it recognizes is unknown.

This receptor was obtained from a man aged 80 or over in good health. The material sequenced was blood. This sequence joins TRBV3-1 and TRBJ1-2; possibly TRBD1 for D (6 bases). CDR3 residues: CASSQVTGGSFDGYTF. The CDR3 region has the DNA TGTGCCAGCAGCCAAGTGACAGGCGGTTCATTCGATGGCTACACCTTC.